The 13 T cell receptor beta chains below were found in one sample sequenced in a study of blood T cell repertoires in COVID-19. Here immunoSEQ multiplex PCR was the method, and the copy in TCRdb shows in-frame clones only, minus some. The sample holds approximately 60,000 clones, about 93% seen once. The specimen was peripheral blood. The source of these receptors is a man between 65 and 85 years old with active COVID-19.

The chain recombines TRBV5-6 with TRBJ2-7; D may be TRBD1 (5 bases). This CDR3 has 14 amino acids. CDR1 SGHDT and CDR2 YYEEEE come from the germline V gene. Between the trimmed V and J ends, which lost 1 base and 5 bases, there was a span of 13 bases. The CDR3 is CASSLYTRVHEQYV. CDR3 DNA: TGTGCCAGCAGCTTGTACACCAGGGTCCACGAGCAGTACGTC.

The rearrangement links TRBV27 to TRBJ1-2; D remains unclear. The V gene lost 3 bases and the J gene lost 0 bases, with 17 bases spanning the gap. The CDR3 is 17 amino acids. Germline-derived CDR1 and CDR2 are MNHEY and SMNVEV (reference sequence). The CDR3 here is CASSLFQGGLANYGYTF. In nucleotides, the CDR3 is TGTGCCAGCAGTTTGTTTCAAGGAGGATTAGCTAACTATGGCTACACCTTC.

The J gene is TRBJ2-7, the V gene TRBV6-5, with D hard to call. Germline assignment: CDR1 MNHEY and CDR2 SVGAGI. This CDR3 is built from 15 residues. V lost 0 bases to trimming and J lost 0 bases, with 9 bases between them. This CDR3 reads CASSYSTTVSYEQYF. Here the CDR3 DNA reads TGTGCCAGCAGTTACTCGACGACTGTCTCCTACGAGCAGTACTTC.

The V call is TRBV5-8, the J call TRBJ1-6; the match to TRBD1 covers 9 bases. The CDR3 sequence is 15 residues long. CDR1 is SGHTS and CDR2 is YDEGEE in the germline V gene. With V trimmed by 6 bases and J by 3 bases, 4 bases remained unmatched. CDR3 bases: TGTGCCAGCACTAAGGACAGGGGCTATAATTCACCCCTCCACTTT. Residues: CASTKDRGYNSPLHF.

The V and J genes are TRBV5-1 and TRBJ1-6, with 7 bases fitting TRBD1. There are 15 residues in the CDR3. CDR1 and CDR2 (germline): SGHRS, YFSETQ. J was trimmed by 3 bases and V by 3 bases; bases with no gene match: 3. CDR3 loop: CASSSTGDYNSPLHF. The CDR3 nucleotides read TGCGCCAGCAGCTCTACAGGGGACTATAATTCACCCCTCCACTTT.

The V and J genes are TRBV10-2 and TRBJ2-2; 10 positions match TRBD1. Per germline, CDR1 WSHSY and CDR2 SAAADI. V dropped 2 bases and J dropped 4; count of bases not matched to a gene: 1. The CDR3 has 15 residues. The CDR3 sequence: CASSEDRGPTGELFF. CDR3 DNA: TGCGCCAGCAGTGAGGACAGGGGGCCCACCGGGGAGCTGTTTTTT.

The gene calls are TRBV6-6 and TRBJ1-2, with 9 bases identical to TRBD1. This CDR3 is built from 14 residues. The ends lost 6 bases at V and 4 bases at J; junction bases unmatched: 6. Germline CDR1 and CDR2: MNHNY and SVGAGI (reference sequence). The CDR3 loop is CASRLGTGPYGYTF. The CDR3 coding sequence is TGTGCCAGCAGACTAGGGACAGGGCCCTATGGCTACACCTTC.

The J gene is TRBJ1-3, the V gene TRBV5-1; D unresolved. V shed 0 bases and J shed 0 bases, with 10 bases lying between them. CDR1 and CDR2 (germline): SGHRS, YFSETQ. There are 16 residues in the CDR3. The CDR3 loop reads CASSLEVAGSGNTIYF. The CDR3 nucleotides read TGCGCCAGCAGCTTGGAAGTGGCAGGCTCTGGAAACACCATATATTTT.

This chain joins TRBV6-5 and TRBJ1-4; the D gene is possibly TRBD1 (5 bases). The V gene's germline CDR1 is MNHEY and CDR2 SVGAGI. The CDR3 has 13 amino acids. Between the trimmed V and J ends, which lost 5 bases and 10 bases, there was a span of 14 bases. The CDR3 is CASSTQRTLKLFF. CDR3 sequence (DNA): TGTGCCAGCAGTACCCAAAGGACATTAAAACTGTTTTTT.

CDR3 sequence: CASSPSGAAREQFF. For the CDR3, the DNA is TGTGCCAGCAGCCCTAGCGGGGCCGCCCGGGAGCAGTTCTTC. The V call is TRBV2, the J call TRBJ2-1, with 9 bases aligning to TRBD2. There are 14 residues in the CDR3. In germline, CDR1 is SNHLY, CDR2 FYNNEI. V was pared by 6 bases and J by 10 bases, with 10 bases of the junction left unmatched.

J is TRBJ2-5 and V is TRBV7-2, with unresolved D. This CDR3 region has 13 residues. Germline V gene lookup returns CDR1 SGHTA and CDR2 FQGNSA. V was shortened by 1 base and J by 5 bases, with 8 bases between the two germline ends. In DNA, the CDR3 is TGTGCCAGCAGCTTAGGTCTCGGGGAGACCCAGTACTTC. Protein: CASSLGLGETQYF.

V usage is TRBV25-1 and J usage is TRBJ2-2; weak D call: TRBD1 (6 bases). This CDR3 has 15 amino acids. Germline V CDR1 and CDR2: MGHDK, SYGVNS. V was pared by 5 bases and J by 0 bases, with 10 bases between. CDR3 residues: CASSRGGSNTGELFF. DNA of the CDR3: TGTGCCAGCAGTCGAGGGGGTTCGAACACCGGGGAGCTGTTTTTT.

The genes are TRBV6-5 and TRBJ1-3; 8 bases are a match to TRBD1. V was pared by 5 bases and J by 4 bases, with 4 bases of the junction left unmatched. From germline, CDR1 is MNHEY and CDR2 SVGAGI. The CDR3 spans 14 residues. The CDR3 reads CASSQGASGNTIYF. In nucleotides, the CDR3 is TGTGCCAGCAGTCAGGGGGCTTCGGGAAACACCATATATTTT.